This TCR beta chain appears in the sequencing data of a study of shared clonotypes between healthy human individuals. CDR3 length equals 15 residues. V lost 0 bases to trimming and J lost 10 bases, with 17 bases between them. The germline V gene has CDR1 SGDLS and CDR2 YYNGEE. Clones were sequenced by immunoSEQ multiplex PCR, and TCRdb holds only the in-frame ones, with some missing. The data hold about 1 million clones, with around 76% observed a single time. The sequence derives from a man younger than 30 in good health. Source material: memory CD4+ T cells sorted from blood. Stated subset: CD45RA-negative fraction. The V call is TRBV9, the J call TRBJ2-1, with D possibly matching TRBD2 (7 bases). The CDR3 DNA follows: TGTGCCAGCAGCGTAGAAGTTCGGGGGGCCGTGGAGCAGTTCTTC. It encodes CASSVEVRGAVEQFF.